This T cell receptor beta chain was captured by sequencing in a study of beta chain features in type 1 diabetes. Between the trimmed V and J ends, which lost 6 bases and 3 bases, there was a span of 4 bases. This CDR3 is 10 amino acids long. Germline V lookup: CDR1 DFQATT, CDR2 SNEGSKA (reference sequence). Regarding the study as a whole: Sequencing used cDNA, and cells with high TCR expression could therefore be over-represented. Short templates might get an advantage during PCR, and this would be equal in patients and controls. Patients with Type 1 diabetes showed moderately but significantly shorter TCRB CDR3s in all four CD4+ subsets.

This clone showed up just a few times. Its antigen is undetermined. Other DNA sequences within the sample encode an identical CDR3. Via the markers CD45RO/CCR7/CD25/CD127/CD95/CD27, stem cell-like memory, regulatory, central memory and naive CD4+ cells were sorted. Isolated RNA was reverse transcribed in full, so expressed TCRB transcripts were sequenced. Data came from immunoSEQ multiplex PCR; TCRdb stores just in-frame clones and leaves some out. The sample has about 710,000 clones, over 12% seen once. The source material was naive CD4+ T cells from blood. This chain joins TRBV20-1 and TRBJ2-3; D call uncertain. The sequence was collected from a man between 18 and 29 years old with type 1 diabetes. The DNA of the CDR3 is TGCAGTGCAACGACAGATACGCAGTATTTT. Translating it yields CSATTDTQYF.